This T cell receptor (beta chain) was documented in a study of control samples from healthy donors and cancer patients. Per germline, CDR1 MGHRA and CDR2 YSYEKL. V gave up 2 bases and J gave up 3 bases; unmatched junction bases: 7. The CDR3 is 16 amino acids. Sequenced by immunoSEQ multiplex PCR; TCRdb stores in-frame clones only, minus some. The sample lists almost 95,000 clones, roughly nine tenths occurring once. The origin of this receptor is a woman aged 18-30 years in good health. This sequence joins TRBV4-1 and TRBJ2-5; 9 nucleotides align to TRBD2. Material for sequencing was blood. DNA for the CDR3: TGCGCCAGCAGCCAATTAGCGGGGGCCGATAAAGAGACCCAGTACTTC. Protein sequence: CASSQLAGADKETQYF.